These T cell receptor beta chains were read from a single sample in a study of blood T cell repertoires in COVID-19. This table comes from immunoSEQ multiplex PCR, and its TCRdb copy is limited to in-frame clones, with some not included. Here the sample spans over 130,000 clones, 60% to 80% being singletons. The sample taken for sequencing was peripheral blood. These receptors were taken from a woman aged 50 to 60 with active or convalescent COVID-19. Each CDR3 is given without its conserved first and last residue. The D gene is left open where the match is weak.

>TRBJ2-3|TRBV2|13|TRBD1
ASSRDRGRTDTQY
>TRBJ2-6|TRBV7-2|15|TRBD1
ASSFEQGAFGANVLT
>TRBJ1-2|TRBV11-2|11|-
ASSGQHNYGYT
>TRBJ1-4|TRBV18|14|TRBD1
ASSPTLATGNEKLF
>TRBJ1-5|TRBV6-5|12|-
ASYEDIPDMAQH
>TRBJ2-2|TRBV30|13|TRBD1
AWIYRGRDTGELF
>TRBJ1-2|TRBV3-1/TRBV3-2|14|-
ASSQDGRAGWNGYT
>TRBJ1-1|TRBV7-9|12|-
ASSSTTGNTEAF
>TRBJ2-1|TRBV7-8|13|TRBD1
ASSATGGFYNEQF
>TRBJ1-1|TRBV6-5|12|-
ASSYSRPGTEAF
>TRBJ1-6|TRBV5-4|13|-
ASSYIQGGSSPLH
>TRBJ2-2|TRBV24-1|16|TRBD2
ATSDPTRTSGGIGELF
>TRBJ1-6|TRBV19|10|-
ASREFGSPLH
>TRBJ1-6|TRBV3-1/TRBV3-2|10|-
ASQGNNSPLH
>TRBJ1-1|TRBV6-5|10|-
ASTPRGTEAF
>TRBJ2-1|TRBV19|14|-
ASSIDGPPEVAEQF
>TRBJ2-3|TRBV5-1|14|TRBD2
ASSLGLAGSTDTQY
>TRBJ1-6|TRBV6-5|14|-
ASSYTRQVYNSPLH
>TRBJ2-3|TRBV25-1|13|TRBD2
ASSESGGGPRTQY
>TRBJ1-1|TRBV11-3|11|-
ASSLGLSTEAF
>TRBJ2-1|TRBV7-2|15|TRBD2
ASSSPGASGGYNEQF
>TRBJ2-1|TRBV3-1/TRBV3-2|14|-
ASSRLSRAGSDEQF
>TRBJ2-1|TRBV11-2|13|-
ASSLDIRGWNEQF
>TRBJ2-3|TRBV28|12|-
ASSQGEGTDTQY
>TRBJ2-5|TRBV21-1|11|-
ASSRQKTETQY
>TRBJ2-1|TRBV30|13|TRBD2
AWSVGGLANNEQF
>TRBJ1-2|TRBV28|14|-
ASSSPLGTRRYGYT
>TRBJ1-1|TRBV11-2|13|TRBD1
ASSAWTGSATEAF
>TRBJ1-2|TRBV3-1/TRBV3-2|15|TRBD1
ASSRKTGGFLSGGYT
>TRBJ2-2|TRBV4-3|13|TRBD2
ASGTSSGGTGELF
>TRBJ2-7|TRBV5-1|12|TRBD2
ASSLGGSAYEQY
>TRBJ2-3|TRBV11-2|13|-
ASSFRGQGTDTQY
>TRBJ2-2|TRBV5-1|16|TRBD2
ASSSLTSGGRGTGELF
>TRBJ1-1|TRBV30|11|-
AWNAAGATEAF
>TRBJ1-3|TRBV21-1|13|-
ASSKSRGSGNTIY
>TRBJ1-1|TRBV5-4|13|-
ASREGRGMNTEAF
>TRBJ2-2|TRBV7-2|13|TRBD2
ASSLVGLVSGELF
>TRBJ2-7|TRBV5-6|12|-
ASSAGPTSYEQY
>TRBJ2-1|TRBV6-5|11|TRBD2
ASRMTSGNEQF
>TRBJ2-3|TRBV27|11|-
ASRPYDTDTQY
>TRBJ1-1|TRBV28|12|TRBD1
AIIDRGMNTEAF
>TRBJ1-1|TRBV5-6|12|-
ASSLGQRNTEAF
>TRBJ1-1|TRBV5-8|13|-
ASSLAERRRTEAF
>TRBJ1-2|TRBV5-1|12|TRBD1
ASSGTGPVYGYT
>TRBJ2-7|TRBV5-1|12|-
ASSLDAGPYEQY
>TRBJ1-6|TRBV9|12|-
ASSVESNNSPLH
>TRBJ2-1|TRBV19|16|TRBD2
ASSFCKSREMADNEQF
>TRBJ1-1|TRBV6-1|9|-
ASSESIEAF
>TRBJ1-1|TRBV5-1|11|TRBD1
ASSYGQGAEAF